The 20 T cell receptor beta chains below were found in one sample sequenced in a study of early stage breast cancer tumors. Sequencing was performed with immunoSEQ multiplex PCR; in TCRdb, only in-frame clones are kept and a portion is missing. The profile covers roughly 30,000 clones, with roughly 80% appearing a single time and 10% taken by the ten largest. The specimen was breast tumor tissue. Source of these receptors: a person younger than 45 with breast cancer.

This rearrangement joins TRBV18 to TRBJ2-2; TRBD2 matches 7 bases. V was clipped by 3 bases and J by 9 bases; unmatched bases: 4. Germline assignment: CDR1 KGHSH and CDR2 LQKENI. The CDR3 has 13 amino acids. Here the CDR3 DNA reads TGTGCCAGCTCACCCTTAGCGGGCCGGGAGCTGTTTTTT. It encodes CASSPLAGRELFF.

This chain joins TRBV7-2 and TRBJ2-3; TRBD2 matches at 10 bases. CDR3 size: 17 residues. The J segment lost 3 bases and the V segment lost 6 bases, leaving 12 bases of the junction unmatched. In germline, CDR1 is SGHTA, CDR2 FQGNSA. In DNA, the CDR3 is TGTGCCAGCAGATCCCGCGGGGCTAGCGGGAGAACAGATACGCAGTATTTT. Encoded protein: CASRSRGASGRTDTQYF. The entire variable domain, with the rest obtained from reference TRBV7-2 and TRBJ2-3, is as follows: GAGVSQSPSNKVTEKGKDVELRCDPISGHTALYWYRQSLGQGLEFLIYFQGNSAPDKSGLPSDRFSAERTGGSVSTLTIQRTQQEDSAVYLCASRSRGASGRTDTQYFGPGTRLTVL.

In DNA form, the CDR3 reads TGTGCCAGCAGTCATCGACTAGCCGGTGATGGGGGCGGGGAGCTGTTTTTT. Residues: CASSHRLAGDGGGELFF. The rearrangement uses TRBV5-4 and TRBJ2-2, with 7 bases aligning to TRBD2. There are 17 residues in the CDR3. Trimming cost V 5 bases and J 7 bases; bases outside gene matches: 17. Germline V gene data show CDR1 as SGHNT and CDR2 as YYREEE (reference sequence).

The genes are TRBV2 and TRBJ2-3; 12 nucleotides line up with TRBD2. The CDR3 loop spans 18 amino acids. The germline V gene encodes CDR1 SNHLY and CDR2 FYNNEI. The ends lost 6 bases at V and 1 base at J; junction bases unmatched: 11. This chain's CDR3 is CASREASGRASGTDTQYF. The DNA for the CDR3 is TGTGCCAGCAGGGAGGCTAGCGGGAGGGCCTCTGGCACAGATACGCAGTATTTT.

This clone was detected only once. This chain joins TRBV7-8 and TRBJ1-2, with D uncertain. Per germline, CDR1 SGHVS and CDR2 FQNEAQ. The V end was cut by 5 bases, the J end by 5 bases, with 15 bases between. The CDR3 sequence is 14 residues long. CDR3 nucleotides: TGTGCCAGCAGCCAAAGTCCGGGCGCTTATGGCTACACCTTC. It is translated as CASSQSPGAYGYTF.

The chain carries TRBV27 and TRBJ1-2; D is undetermined. There are 14 residues in the CDR3. Per germline, CDR1 MNHEY and CDR2 SMNVEV (reference sequence). Trimming stripped 0 bases from V and 8 bases from J, with 13 bases between. The CDR3 bases are TGTGCCAGCAGTTTATCGTTAGGGAGTCGAGGCTACACCTTC. It yields the protein CASSLSLGSRGYTF.

This rearrangement joins TRBV6-5 to TRBJ2-7; the D gene is possibly TRBD2 (6 bases). Germline-derived CDR1 and CDR2 are MNHEY and SVGAGI. The V end lost 1 base, the J end lost 0 bases, and 7 bases lay between the germline ends. This CDR3 is 14 amino acids long. CDR3 loop: CASSYFSGSYEQYF. CDR3 DNA sequence: TGTGCCAGCAGTTACTTTAGCGGCTCCTACGAGCAGTACTTC.

There are a few counts of this clone. V gene TRBV6-4 combines with J gene TRBJ2-1, with 10 bases that match TRBD1. CDR3 length equals 17 residues. CDR1 MRHNA and CDR2 SNTAGT come from the germline V gene. Trimming removed 0 bases from V and 7 bases from J; junction bases left unmatched: 9. CDR3: CASSDSYRDRGRNEQFF. Written as DNA, the CDR3 is TGTGCCAGCAGTGACTCGTACCGGGACAGGGGCCGAAATGAGCAGTTCTTC.

V and J are TRBV27 and TRBJ2-3; D is tentatively TRBD1 or TRBD2 (5 bases each). The germline gives CDR1 MNHEY, CDR2 SMNVEV (reference sequence). V was shortened by 3 bases and J by 1 base, with 14 bases between the two germline ends. The length of the CDR3 is 16 residues. The DNA of the CDR3 is TGTGCCAGCAGTTTTCCTGACAGCGGCGGCACAGATACGCAGTATTTT. This sequence encodes CASSFPDSGGTDTQYF.

The rearrangement uses TRBV7-8 and TRBJ1-2; TRBD1 aligns across 9 bases. Germline V gene sequence: CDR1 SGHVS, CDR2 FQNEAQ. Losses at the gene ends were 3 bases for V and 1 base for J; bases not matched to a gene: 3. This CDR3 has 15 amino acids. The CDR3 loop is CASSFGDRDNYGYTF. In DNA form, the CDR3 reads TGTGCCAGCAGCTTTGGGGACAGGGATAACTATGGCTACACCTTC.

The gene calls are TRBV5-1 and TRBJ1-1; the match to TRBD1 covers 7 bases. The trim removed 6 bases at V and 1 base at J, leaving 0 bases unmatched. The germline V gene has CDR1 SGHRS and CDR2 YFSETQ. The CDR3 is made up of 12 amino acids. The CDR3 here is CASNRGNTEAFF. CDR3 nucleotides: TGCGCCAGCAACAGGGGGAACACTGAAGCTTTCTTT.

This clone was detected a few times. This rearrangement joins TRBV4-2 to TRBJ2-7, with 8 bases aligning to TRBD1. This CDR3 spans 16 amino acids. From germline, CDR1 is LGHNA and CDR2 YNFKEQ. The V segment lost 2 bases and the J segment 4 bases; nucleotides outside the gene matches: 10. As DNA, the CDR3 is TGTGCCAGCAGCCAAACCGGGACAGGCCACAGATACGAGCAGTACTTC. This encodes CASSQTGTGHRYEQYF.

The chain couples TRBV30 to TRBJ1-4; no definite D call. The CDR3 consists of 13 residues. Trimming left V 3 bases short and J 6 bases short, with 11 bases between. Germline CDR1 and CDR2: GTSNPN and SVGIG (reference sequence). CDR3 nucleotide sequence: TGTGCCTGGAGAGGAGCGAGGCATGAAAAACTGTTTTTT. Encoded protein: CAWRGARHEKLFF.

This chain links TRBV11-1 with TRBJ1-4, with TRBD1 matching over 8 bases. This CDR3 is built from 13 residues. Germline V CDR1 and CDR2: SGHAT, FQDESV (reference sequence). V trimming: 8 bases; J trimming: 7 bases; junction bases outside the gene matches: 6. CDR3 DNA: TGTGCCAGCGGCAGGGGGCAGAGTGAAAAACTGTTTTTT. Amino acids: CASGRGQSEKLFF. The variable domain in full, with the rest retrieved from reference TRBV11-1 and TRBJ1-4, is EAEVAQSPRYKITEKSQAVAFWCDPISGHATLYWYRQILGQGPELLVQFQDESVVDDSQLPKDRFSAERLKGVDSTLKIQPAELGDSAMYLCASGRGQSEKLFFGSGTQLSVL.

This clone was found a few times. This chain links TRBV7-2 with TRBJ2-1; TRBD2 agrees at 10 bases. The CDR3 has 15 residues. Germline loops: CDR1 SGHTA, CDR2 FQGNSA. Trimming removed 5 bases from V and 6 bases from J; junction bases left unmatched: 7. The CDR3 spells CASSQTSGIFNEQFF. CDR3 in DNA: TGTGCCAGCAGCCAAACTAGCGGGATTTTCAATGAGCAGTTCTTC.

The V gene is TRBV6-5, the J gene TRBJ2-7, with D tentatively TRBD2 (6 bases). The CDR3 loop spans 13 amino acids. Germline V gene lookup returns CDR1 MNHEY and CDR2 SVGAGI. The V end was cut by 7 bases, the J end by 0 bases, with 10 bases between. CDR3 in DNA: TGTGCCAGCAAGTCTAGCGCCTCCTACGAGCAGTACTTC. Amino acid sequence: CASKSSASYEQYF.

For the CDR3, the DNA is TGTGCCAGCAGCCCCCTCTGGACTAGCGGGAGTCGGTACGAGCAGTACTTC. Translation gives CASSPLWTSGSRYEQYF. The gene calls are TRBV7-2 and TRBJ2-7; 13 bases map to TRBD2. The V gene end was trimmed by 5 bases and the J gene end by 4 bases; junction bases not matched to a gene: 11. The CDR3 sequence is 17 residues long. CDR1 SGHTA and CDR2 FQGNSA come from the germline V gene.

This chain uses TRBV10-3 with TRBJ2-3, with 13 positions matching TRBD2. CDR3 length: 14 amino acids. Germline V lookup: CDR1 ENHRY, CDR2 SYGVKD. V dropped 10 bases and J dropped 4; count of bases not matched to a gene: 5. The CDR3 sequence is CATLAGGPPDTQYF. The CDR3 region has the DNA TGTGCCACACTAGCGGGAGGGCCTCCAGATACGCAGTATTTT.

This clone showed up just once. The J gene is TRBJ1-4, the V gene TRBV7-9; D is unclear. CDR1 and CDR2 from the germline V gene are SEHNR and FQNEAQ (reference sequence). V lost 2 bases and J lost 4, with 8 bases in between. The CDR3 sequence is 14 residues long. The CDR3 loop is CASSLLPDNEKLFF. In DNA, the CDR3 is TGTGCCAGCAGCTTACTACCCGATAATGAAAAACTGTTTTTT.

The chain couples TRBV5-1 to TRBJ2-3; 7 nucleotides match TRBD1. This CDR3 comprises 16 residues. J gave up 6 bases and V 2 bases, and 12 bases lay outside the gene matches. Looked up from germline, CDR1 is SGHRS and CDR2 is YFSETQ. CDR3 sequence (DNA): TGCGCCAGCAGCTTTAGACAGGGAAACGCGCCCGATACGCAGTATTTT. This translates into CASSFRQGNAPDTQYF.